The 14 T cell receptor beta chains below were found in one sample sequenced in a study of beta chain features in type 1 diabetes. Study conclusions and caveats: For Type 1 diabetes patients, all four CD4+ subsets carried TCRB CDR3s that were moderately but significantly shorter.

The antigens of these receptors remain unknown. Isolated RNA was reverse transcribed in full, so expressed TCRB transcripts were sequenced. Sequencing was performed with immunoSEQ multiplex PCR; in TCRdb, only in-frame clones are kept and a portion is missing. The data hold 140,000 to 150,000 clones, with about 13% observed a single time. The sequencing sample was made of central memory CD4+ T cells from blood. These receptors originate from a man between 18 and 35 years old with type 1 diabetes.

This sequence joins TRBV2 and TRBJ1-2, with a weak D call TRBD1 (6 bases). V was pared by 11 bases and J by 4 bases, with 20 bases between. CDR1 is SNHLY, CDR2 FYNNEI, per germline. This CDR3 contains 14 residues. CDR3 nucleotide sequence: TGTGCCGTAGCTCGGGACACCCAGAGCTATGGCTACACCTTC. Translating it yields CAVARDTQSYGYTF.

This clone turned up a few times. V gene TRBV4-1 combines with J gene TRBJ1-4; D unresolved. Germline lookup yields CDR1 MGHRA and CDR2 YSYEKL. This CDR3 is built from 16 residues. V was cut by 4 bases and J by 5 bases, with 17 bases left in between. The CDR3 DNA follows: TGCGCCAGCAGCCTCCCGAGAAGGCAGCCGAATGAAAAACTGTTTTTT. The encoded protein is CASSLPRRQPNEKLFF.

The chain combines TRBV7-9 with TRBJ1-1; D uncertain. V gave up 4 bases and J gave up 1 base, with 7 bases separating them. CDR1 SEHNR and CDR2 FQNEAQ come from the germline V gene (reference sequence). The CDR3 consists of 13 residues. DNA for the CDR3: TGTGCCAGCAGCTCCCCAGGGAACACTGAAGCTTTCTTT. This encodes CASSSPGNTEAFF.

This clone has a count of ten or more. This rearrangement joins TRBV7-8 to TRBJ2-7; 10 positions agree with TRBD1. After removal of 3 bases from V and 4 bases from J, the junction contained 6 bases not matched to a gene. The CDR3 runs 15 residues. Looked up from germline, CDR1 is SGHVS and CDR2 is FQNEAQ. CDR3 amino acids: CASSLTTGGRYEQYF. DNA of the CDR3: TGTGCCAGCAGCTTGACGACAGGGGGCCGGTACGAGCAGTACTTC.

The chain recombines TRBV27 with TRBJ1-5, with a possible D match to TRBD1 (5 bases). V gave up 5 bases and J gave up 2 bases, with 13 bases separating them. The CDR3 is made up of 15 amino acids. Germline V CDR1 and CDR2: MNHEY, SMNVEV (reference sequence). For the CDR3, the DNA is TGTGCCAGCAGTATGACAGTGGGAGGCAATCAGCCCCAGCATTTT. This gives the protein CASSMTVGGNQPQHF.

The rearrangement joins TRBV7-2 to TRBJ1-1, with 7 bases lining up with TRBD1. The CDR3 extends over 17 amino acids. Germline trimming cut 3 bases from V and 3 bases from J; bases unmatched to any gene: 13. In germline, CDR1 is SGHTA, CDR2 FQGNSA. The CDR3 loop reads CASSLPSRGTADTEAFF. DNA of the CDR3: TGTGCCAGCAGCTTGCCGAGTAGGGGGACAGCGGACACTGAAGCTTTCTTT.

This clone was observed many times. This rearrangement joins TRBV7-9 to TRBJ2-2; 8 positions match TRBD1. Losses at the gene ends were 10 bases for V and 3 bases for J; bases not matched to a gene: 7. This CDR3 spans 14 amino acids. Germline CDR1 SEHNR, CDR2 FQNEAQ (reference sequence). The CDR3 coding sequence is TGTGCCACCAGACAGGGGCGCTACACCGGGGAGCTGTTTTTT. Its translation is CATRQGRYTGELFF.

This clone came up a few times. Here the CDR3 DNA reads TGTGCCAGCAGCTTAGGGCTAGCGGAGGTAGATACGCAGTATTTT. Translation: CASSLGLAEVDTQYF. The J gene is TRBJ2-3, the V gene TRBV11-3; 7 bases match TRBD2. V dropped 1 base and J dropped 5; count of bases not matched to a gene: 6. The CDR3 runs to 15 residues. Per germline, CDR1 SGHNT and CDR2 YENEEA.

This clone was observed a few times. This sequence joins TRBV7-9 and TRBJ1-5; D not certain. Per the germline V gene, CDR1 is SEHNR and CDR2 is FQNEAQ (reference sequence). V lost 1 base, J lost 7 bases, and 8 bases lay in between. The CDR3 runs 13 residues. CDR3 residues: CASSLVSGQPQHF. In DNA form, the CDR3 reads TGTGCCAGCAGCTTAGTTTCGGGCCAGCCCCAGCATTTT.

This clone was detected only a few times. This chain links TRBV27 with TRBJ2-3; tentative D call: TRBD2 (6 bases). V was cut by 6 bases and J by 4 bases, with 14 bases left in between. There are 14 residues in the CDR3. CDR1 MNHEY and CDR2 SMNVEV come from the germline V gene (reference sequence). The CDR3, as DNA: TGTGCCAGCAGGGTGACTAGGTTCCCAGATACGCAGTATTTT. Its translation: CASRVTRFPDTQYF.

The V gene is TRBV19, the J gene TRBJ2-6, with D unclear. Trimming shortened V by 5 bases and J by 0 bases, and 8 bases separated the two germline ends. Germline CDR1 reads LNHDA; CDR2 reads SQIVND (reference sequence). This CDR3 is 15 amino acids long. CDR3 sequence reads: CASSDRNSGANVLTF. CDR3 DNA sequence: TGTGCCAGTAGTGATCGGAACTCTGGGGCCAACGTCCTGACTTTC. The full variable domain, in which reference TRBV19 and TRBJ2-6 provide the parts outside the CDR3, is DGGITQSPKYLFRKEGQNVTLSCEQNLNHDAMYWYRQDPGQGLRLIYYSQIVNDFQKGDIAEGYSVSREKKESFPLTVTSAQKNPTAFYLCASSDRNSGANVLTFGAGSRLTVL.

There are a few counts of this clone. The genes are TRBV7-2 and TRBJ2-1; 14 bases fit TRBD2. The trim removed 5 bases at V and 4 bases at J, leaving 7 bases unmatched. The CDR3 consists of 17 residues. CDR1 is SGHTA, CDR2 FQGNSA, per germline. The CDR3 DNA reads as TGTGCCAGCAGCCCCGGGCGGACTAGCGGGGGGTACAATGAGCAGTTCTTC. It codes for CASSPGRTSGGYNEQFF.

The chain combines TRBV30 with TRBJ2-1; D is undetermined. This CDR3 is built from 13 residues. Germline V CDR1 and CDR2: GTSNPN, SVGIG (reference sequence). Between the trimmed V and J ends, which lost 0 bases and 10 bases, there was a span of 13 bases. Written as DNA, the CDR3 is TGTGCCTGGAGTGTACCGGAGAGATTAGAGCAGTTCTTC. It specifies CAWSVPERLEQFF.

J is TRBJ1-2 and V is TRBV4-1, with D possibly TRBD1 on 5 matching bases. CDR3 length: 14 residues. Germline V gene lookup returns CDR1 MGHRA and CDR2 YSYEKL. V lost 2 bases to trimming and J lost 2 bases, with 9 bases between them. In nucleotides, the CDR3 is TGCGCCAGCAGCCAACCGACAGAAAACTATGGCTACACCTTC. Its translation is CASSQPTENYGYTF.